The sequence of this T cell receptor (beta chain) was determined in a study of OX40 agonist ivuxolimab in advanced cancers. As for the study in general: In this cohort, patients received ivuxolimab, an agonistic anti-OX40 (CD134) antibody. Study-wide results and limits: By week 6 at 0.1 to 3.0 mg/kg, blood CD4+ and CD8+ T cells had expanded clonally. CD4+ T cells averaged fewer expanded clones than CD8+ T cells.

Germline V CDR1 and CDR2: LGHNT, FRNRAP. J gave up 1 base and V 0 bases, and 12 bases lay outside the gene matches. This CDR3 comprises 19 residues. Data came from immunoSEQ multiplex PCR; TCRdb stores just in-frame clones and leaves some out. The table has about 95,000 clones, approximately 85% seen once. To note about this clone: As yet, its antigen is unknown.

Patients were ineligible given autoimmune disease history or systemic immunosuppression. The source material was CD4+ or CD8+ T cells sorted from blood, sampled in a trial of the OX40 agonist ivuxolimab. This sequence joins TRBV12-5 and TRBJ2-4, with 7 positions matching TRBD1. This receptor was identified in an adult with an advanced solid tumor such as melanoma, head and neck, liver or kidney cancer. Here the CDR3 reads CASGLVQGLKDLAKNIQYF. The CDR3, as DNA: TGTGCTAGTGGTTTGGTACAGGGGCTTAAGGACCTCGCCAAAAACATTCAGTACTTC.